This TCR beta chain was sequenced in a study of shared clonotypes between healthy human individuals. Overall study results and limits: Read depth was anticipated to influence clonotype sharing among donors.

In the case of this clone: Its antigen is not identified.

Germline CDR1 is SGHAT and CDR2 is FQNNGV. V shed 3 bases and J shed 3 bases, with 12 bases lying between them. The CDR3 extends over 15 amino acids. Per sorted-subset replicate PCR, input was approximately 0.2 ug DNA, representing 30,000 or so T cell genomes. Some clones are missing from TCRdb's copy, which holds only in-frame ones; the method was immunoSEQ multiplex PCR. Altogether fewer than 1 million clones are present, roughly 96% being singletons, with the ten largest covering less than 0.25%. Naive CD8 cells lacked CD45RO, underwent positive selection for CCR7 and left out terminally differentiated effector memory CD45RA+ cells.

The specimen was naive CD8+ T cells sorted from blood. The TCR comes from a man aged 25-45 years in good health. The V gene is TRBV11-2, the J gene TRBJ2-1; D is perhaps TRBD1 (6 bases). CDR3 loop: CASSLRGTNYNEQFF. CDR3 in DNA: TGTGCCAGCAGCTTGAGGGGGACGAACTACAATGAGCAGTTCTTC.